This T cell receptor beta chain was obtained from a study of blood T cell repertoires in COVID-19. With 5 bases clipped from V and 5 bases from J, the junction kept 8 bases outside the gene matches. Germline values: CDR1 SEHNR, CDR2 FQNEAQ (reference sequence). This CDR3 spans 14 amino acids. All enrollees were about 18 to 89 years old and from fewer than 25 US areas. Method: immunoSEQ multiplex PCR; TCRdb's copy keeps in-frame clones and lacks some. The sample consists of 250,000 or so clones, about 91% of them appearing once. The rearrangement uses TRBV7-9 and TRBJ1-2, with 7 bases identical to TRBD1. The sample consisted of PBMCs or T cells enriched from blood (not recorded which). The sequence was collected from a man aged 35-49 years who had been exposed to COVID-19. The CDR3 DNA is TGTGCCAGCAGCGAGCCGGGACAGAGTTATGGCTACACCTTC. Protein sequence: CASSEPGQSYGYTF.